The 27 T cell receptor beta chains presented below share a single source sample, sequenced in a study of T cells after yellow fever vaccination. TCRdb reprocessed the 5' RACE reads via MiXCR and lists one record per CDR3 protein. The table includes about 350,000 distinct CDR3 sequences, about 4% detected once. The sequenced sample was PBMCs, obtained 5 days after the yellow fever booster vaccination. Receptors originate from a man younger than 35 who received the YFV17D yellow fever vaccine.

This clonotype was found a few times. The chain carries TRBV7-6 and TRBJ2-1, with D perhaps TRBD2 (5 bases). The CDR3 contains 16 residues. The V and J ends lost 5 bases and 0 bases respectively, with 14 bases between them. Germline CDR1 reads SGHVS; CDR2 reads FNYEAQ. CDR3 protein: CASSQIGGFSYNEQFF. CDR3 nucleotide sequence: TGTGCCAGCAGCCAAATCGGAGGATTCTCCTACAATGAGCAGTTCTTC.

The table lists this clonotype with a few counts. The chain has TRBV12-3 or TRBV12-4 and TRBJ2-7; D gene unclear. The CDR3 runs to 15 residues. The V end lost 5 bases, the J end lost 2 bases, and 16 bases lay between the germline ends. The CDR3 protein is CASSTSLGQAYEQYF. In nucleotides, the CDR3 is TGTGCCAGCAGTACCTCCCTCGGCCAAGCCTACGAGCAGTACTTC.

This clonotype has at least ten counts. J is TRBJ1-1 and V is TRBV5-1; possibly TRBD1 for D (6 bases). Germline CDR1 SGHRS, CDR2 YFSETQ. The V and J ends lost 2 bases and 3 bases respectively, with 14 bases between them. The CDR3 contains 15 residues. The CDR3 sequence: CASSFTDRSYTEAFF. CDR3 nucleotides: TGCGCCAGCAGCTTCACTGACAGGTCATACACTGAAGCTTTCTTT.

This clonotype was recorded many times. The chain has TRBV5-1 and TRBJ1-1; D is perhaps TRBD1 (5 bases). This CDR3 is built from 13 residues. Germline CDR1 and CDR2: SGHRS and YFSETQ. Trimming pared 4 bases from V and 5 bases from J, leaving 12 bases between. CDR3 DNA: TGCGCCAGCAGCACCGGCGGGGGTACTGAAGCTTTCTTT. Translating gives CASSTGGGTEAFF.

This chain uses TRBV20-1 with TRBJ2-7; D may be TRBD1 (6 bases). Germline assignment: CDR1 DFQATT and CDR2 SNEGSKA (reference sequence). The CDR3 sequence is 12 residues long. The V gene lost 6 bases and the J gene lost 3 bases, with 12 bases spanning the gap. The CDR3 coding sequence is TGCAGTGCCCTCCCAGGGGACTACGAGCAGTACTTC. As protein: CSALPGDYEQYF.

Many counts were recorded for this clonotype. J is TRBJ2-3 and V is TRBV6-5; D perhaps matches TRBD1 (6 bases). V was clipped by 4 bases and J by 3 bases, with 14 bases between them. The CDR3 runs 15 residues. In germline, CDR1 is MNHEY, CDR2 SVGAGI. DNA of the CDR3: TGTGCCAGCAGTTTGGGACGTAGGGGGACAGATACGCAGTATTTT. It translates to CASSLGRRGTDTQYF.

This clonotype was observed a handful of times. This chain uses TRBV7-2 with TRBJ2-6, with 9 bases matching TRBD2. Germline V gives CDR1 SGHTA, CDR2 FQGNSA. The CDR3 spans 16 residues. V lost 7 bases, J lost 1 base, and 5 bases stayed unmatched. The CDR3 DNA is TGTGCCAGCACTTCGCGGGGGGGTTCTGGGGCCAACGTCCTGACTTTC. The encoded protein is CASTSRGGSGANVLTF.

The V and J genes are TRBV6-2 or TRBV6-3 and TRBJ2-3; D possibly corresponds to TRBD2 (7 bases). Trimming pared 5 bases from V and 2 bases from J, leaving 14 bases between. Germline CDR1 is MNHEY and CDR2 is SVGEGT. This CDR3 has 15 residues. This CDR3 reads CASSKGGATTDTQYF. CDR3 sequence (DNA): TGTGCCAGCAGTAAAGGGGGGGCGACCACAGATACGCAGTATTTT.

The sample holds a few counts of this clonotype. This chain connects TRBV27 to TRBJ1-2; 8 bases map to TRBD1. The V segment lost 6 bases and the J segment 4 bases; nucleotides outside the gene matches: 16. This CDR3 spans 17 amino acids. In germline, CDR1 is MNHEY, CDR2 SMNVEV (reference sequence). The CDR3 here is CASRHILRDRTLYGYTF. CDR3 nucleotides: TGTGCCAGCAGACATATACTTCGGGACAGGACCCTCTATGGCTACACCTTC.

This clonotype was observed a few times. This chain joins TRBV30 and TRBJ1-2, with D possibly being TRBD1 (5 bases). The CDR3 is 11 amino acids. The V gene lost 1 base and the J gene lost 7 bases, with 7 bases spanning the gap. CDR1 and CDR2 (germline): GTSNPN, SVGIG (reference sequence). CDR3 protein: CAWSGGGGYTF. CDR3 nucleotides: TGTGCCTGGAGTGGCGGGGGTGGCTACACCTTC.

This clonotype appeared a few times. This chain joins TRBV20-1 and TRBJ2-2, with a weak D call TRBD1 (6 bases). Germline V CDR1 and CDR2: DFQATT, SNEGSKA (reference sequence). The CDR3 runs 16 residues. V was shortened by 3 bases and J by 0 bases, with 14 bases between the two germline ends. CDR3 loop: CSARNYRAPNTGELFF. The CDR3 DNA reads as TGCAGTGCTAGGAATTACAGGGCCCCGAACACCGGGGAGCTGTTTTTT.

This clonotype was detected only a few times. The chain links TRBV5-6 to TRBJ2-3; TRBD2 matches 8 bases. This CDR3 contains 18 residues. Germline assignment: CDR1 SGHDT and CDR2 YYEEEE. V lost 4 bases and J lost 0; bases outside the gene matches: 13. The CDR3: CASSPGASGYTSTDTQYF. Here the CDR3 DNA reads TGTGCCAGCAGCCCGGGGGCTAGCGGGTACACTAGCACAGATACGCAGTATTTT.

As concerns this clonotype: A single base separates this from a much larger clone, so it may be a read error. This chain uses TRBV25-1 with TRBJ2-2, with 9 positions matching TRBD1. After removal of 4 bases from V and 7 bases from J, the junction contained 10 bases not matched to a gene. The length of the CDR3 is 16 residues. Germline assignment: CDR1 MGHDK and CDR2 SYGVNS. The CDR3 spells CASSAGRTGANGELFF. The CDR3 DNA sequence: TGTGCCAGCAGTGCAGGTCGGACAGGGGCCAACGGGGAGCTGTTTTTT.

This clonotype was seen a handful of times. The V gene is TRBV7-2, the J gene TRBJ2-3; 7 nucleotides match TRBD2. Germline V gene lookup returns CDR1 SGHTA and CDR2 FQGNSA. The V and J ends lost 1 base and 2 bases, in that order; junction bases with no gene match: 6. CDR3 length equals 16 residues. The CDR3 loop reads CASSLVASGVTDTQYF. The CDR3 DNA reads as TGTGCCAGCAGCTTAGTGGCTAGCGGCGTCACAGATACGCAGTATTTT.

This clonotype was recorded at least ten times. This rearrangement joins TRBV2 to TRBJ2-3; D call uncertain. V shed 10 bases and J shed 7 bases, with 9 bases lying between them. The CDR3 is 10 residues long. Germline CDR1 is SNHLY and CDR2 is FYNNEI. CDR3 bases: TGTGCCATTCGAAGCTATACGCAGTATTTT. Its translation: CAIRSYTQYF.

This clonotype was counted only a few times. The chain links TRBV6-5 to TRBJ2-3; 9 bases map to TRBD2. Germline V gene lookup returns CDR1 MNHEY and CDR2 SVGAGI. CDR3 length: 15 residues. Trimming at V came to 7 bases and at J to 1 base, leaving 6 bases not matched to a gene. CDR3 DNA: TGTGCCAGCAACAATGCGGGGGGGGGCACAGATACGCAGTATTTT. Amino acids: CASNNAGGGTDTQYF.

There are many counts of this clonotype. The rearrangement links TRBV12-3 or TRBV12-4 to TRBJ1-1; weak D call: TRBD1 (5 bases). There are 14 residues in the CDR3. Trimming took off 4 bases at V and 2 bases at J, with 11 bases between the two ends. CDR3 residues: CASSSSDTNTEAFF. CDR3 nucleotides: TGTGCCAGCAGTTCCTCGGACACCAACACTGAAGCTTTCTTT.

This clonotype was recorded at least ten times. The chain recombines TRBV7-2 with TRBJ2-7; 8 bases fit TRBD2. The germline V gene encodes CDR1 SGHTA and CDR2 FQGNSA. This CDR3 contains 13 residues. J gave up 4 bases and V 3 bases, and 2 bases lay outside the gene matches. The CDR3 here is CASSLGLEYEQYF. CDR3 coding DNA: TGTGCCAGCAGCTTGGGACTAGAGTACGAGCAGTACTTC.

This clonotype has a handful of counts. The chain links TRBV13 to TRBJ1-2; possible D gene TRBD1, 6 bases. There are 15 residues in the CDR3. Germline CDR1 is PRHDT and CDR2 is FYEKMQ (reference sequence). V was cut by 4 bases and J by 8 bases, with 20 bases left in between. The CDR3 DNA follows: TGTGCCAGCAGCTCCCCCAACACAGGGATTCGCGGCTACACCTTC. Its translation is CASSSPNTGIRGYTF.

This clonotype appeared many times. The chain is built from TRBV28 and TRBJ1-6, with D possibly matching TRBD1 (5 bases). The V end lost 5 bases, the J end lost 10 bases, and 15 bases lay between the germline ends. Germline-derived CDR1 and CDR2 are MDHEN and SYDVKM. The CDR3 is 14 amino acids. In DNA form, the CDR3 reads TGTGCCAGCAGTCCCGGACAAGTACGATCACCCCTCCACTTT. The encoded protein is CASSPGQVRSPLHF.

This clonotype was seen a handful of times. V is TRBV12-3 or TRBV12-4 and J is TRBJ2-2; D is unresolved. Trimming stripped 1 base from V and 5 bases from J, with 8 bases between. CDR3 length: 14 residues. CDR3: CASSLVRSTGELFF. CDR3 nucleotides: TGTGCCAGCAGTTTAGTACGGTCTACCGGGGAGCTGTTTTTT.

This clonotype was detected ten times or more. The rearrangement joins TRBV3-1 to TRBJ2-5; 11 nucleotides align to TRBD2. V gave up 5 bases and J gave up 3 bases; unmatched junction bases: 8. The CDR3 consists of 16 residues. Germline-derived CDR1 and CDR2 are LGHDT and YNNKEL (reference sequence). DNA of the CDR3: TGTGCCAGCAGCGCCGCTTTAGCGGGGGGGAAAGAGACCCAGTACTTC. It yields the protein CASSAALAGGKETQYF.

This clonotype has just a few counts. The CDR3 here is CASSTTRAGNEKLFF. The DNA of the CDR3 is TGCGCCAGCAGCACAACACGTGCGGGGAATGAAAAACTGTTTTTT. The genes are TRBV4-3 and TRBJ1-4; D is undetermined. The CDR3 length is 15 residues. V lost 5 bases and J 5 bases, leaving 15 bases between the germline ends. Per germline, CDR1 LGHNA and CDR2 YSLEER.

The chain employs TRBV7-2 and TRBJ2-5; unclear D gene. The CDR3 has 16 amino acids. Germline values: CDR1 SGHTA, CDR2 FQGNSA. Trimming took off 5 bases at V and 0 bases at J, with 16 bases between the two ends. The CDR3 region is CASSTRQSLYQETQYF. The CDR3 DNA reads TGTGCCAGCAGCACCCGGCAGTCTCTGTACCAAGAGACCCAGTACTTC.

The genes are TRBV12-3 or TRBV12-4 and TRBJ1-4, with D tentatively TRBD1 (6 bases). Trimming stripped 7 bases from V and 8 bases from J, with 17 bases between. The CDR3 length is 14 residues. The CDR3 nucleotides are TGTGCCAGCACGACCGGGACATGGGGGGAAAAACTGTTTTTT. Encoded protein: CASTTGTWGEKLFF.

This clonotype appeared a few times. The rearrangement uses TRBV7-2 and TRBJ2-1; 13 positions agree with TRBD2. Germline lookup yields CDR1 SGHTA and CDR2 FQGNSA. The junction had 7 bases not matched to a gene; V was cut back by 6 bases and J by 8 bases. The CDR3 is 15 residues long. The CDR3 protein is CASSRPGLAGYEQFF. The CDR3 DNA follows: TGTGCCAGCAGTCGACCGGGACTAGCGGGGTATGAGCAGTTCTTC.

The gene calls are TRBV30 and TRBJ1-2; TRBD1 matches 7 bases. V shed 3 bases, J shed 1 base, and the junction held 5 bases outside the gene matches. The germline V gene encodes CDR1 GTSNPN and CDR2 SVGIG (reference sequence). The CDR3 is 14 amino acids. CDR3 coding DNA: TGTGCCTGGAGGAGGGACAGAAGTAACTATGGCTACACCTTC. Translating gives CAWRRDRSNYGYTF. The full variable domain, with the rest looked up from reference TRBV30 and TRBJ1-2, is SQTIHQWPATLVQPVGSPLSLECTVEGTSNPNLYWYRQAAGRGLQLLFYSVGIGQISSEVPQNLSASRPQDRQFILSSKKLLLSDSGFYLCAWRRDRSNYGYTFGSGTRLTVV.